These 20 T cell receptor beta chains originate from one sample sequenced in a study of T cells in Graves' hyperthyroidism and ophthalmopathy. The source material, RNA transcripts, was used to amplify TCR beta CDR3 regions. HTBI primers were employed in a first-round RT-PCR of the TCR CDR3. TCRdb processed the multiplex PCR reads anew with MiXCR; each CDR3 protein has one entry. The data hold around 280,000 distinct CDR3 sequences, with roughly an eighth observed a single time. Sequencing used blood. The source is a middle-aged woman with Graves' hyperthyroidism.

As DNA, the CDR3 is TGTGCCAGCAGCCAAGATGAGGGTGGAAAACTGTTTTTT. Translation gives CASSQDEGGKLFF. The V gene is TRBV14, the J gene TRBJ1-4; the D is unclear. The germline V gene encodes CDR1 SGHDN and CDR2 FVKESK. CDR3 length: 13 amino acids. The V end lost 0 bases, the J end lost 10 bases, and 9 bases lay between the germline ends.

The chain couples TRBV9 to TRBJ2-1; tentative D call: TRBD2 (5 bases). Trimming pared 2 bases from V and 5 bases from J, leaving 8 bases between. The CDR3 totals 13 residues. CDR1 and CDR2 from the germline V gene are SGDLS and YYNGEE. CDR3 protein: CASSVGSDNEQFF. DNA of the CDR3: TGTGCCAGCAGCGTGGGTAGCGACAATGAGCAGTTCTTC.

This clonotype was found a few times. This CDR3 reads CASSVTSGGTVDTQYF. CDR3 in DNA: TGTGCCAGCAGCGTTACCAGCGGGGGGACCGTCGATACGCAGTATTTT. The genes are TRBV9 and TRBJ2-3; 9 bases map to TRBD2. Germline lookup yields CDR1 SGDLS and CDR2 YYNGEE. The CDR3 spans 16 residues. Trimming at V came to 2 bases and at J to 6 bases, leaving 10 bases not matched to a gene.

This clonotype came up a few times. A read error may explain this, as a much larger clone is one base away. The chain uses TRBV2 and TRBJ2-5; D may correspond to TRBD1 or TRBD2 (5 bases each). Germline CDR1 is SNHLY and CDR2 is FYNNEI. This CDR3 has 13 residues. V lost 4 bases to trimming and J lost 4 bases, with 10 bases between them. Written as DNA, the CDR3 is TGTGCCAGCAGTGGAATAGGGACAGAGACCCAGTACTTC. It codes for CASSGIGTETQYF.

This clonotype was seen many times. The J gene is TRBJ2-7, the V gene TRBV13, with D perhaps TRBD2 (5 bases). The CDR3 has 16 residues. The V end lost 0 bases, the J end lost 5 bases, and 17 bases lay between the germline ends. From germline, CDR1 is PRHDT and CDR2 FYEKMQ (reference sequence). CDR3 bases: TGTGCCAGCAGCTTAGGGGCGGGTCTCCGAAACCACGAGCAGTACTTC. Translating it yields CASSLGAGLRNHEQYF.

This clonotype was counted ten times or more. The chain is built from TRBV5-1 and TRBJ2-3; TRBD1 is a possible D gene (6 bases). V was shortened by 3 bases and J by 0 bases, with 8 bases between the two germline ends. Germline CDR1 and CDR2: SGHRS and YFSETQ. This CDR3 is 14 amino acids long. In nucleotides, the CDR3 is TGCGCCAGCAGCTACCAGGGGAGCACAGATACGCAGTATTTT. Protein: CASSYQGSTDTQYF.

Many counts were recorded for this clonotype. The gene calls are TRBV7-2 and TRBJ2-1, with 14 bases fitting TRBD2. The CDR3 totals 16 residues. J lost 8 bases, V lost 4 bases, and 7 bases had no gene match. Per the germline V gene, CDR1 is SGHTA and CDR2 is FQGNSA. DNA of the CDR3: TGTGCCAGCAGCTCTGAGGGACTAGCGGGAGTCGATGAGCAGTTCTTC. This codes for CASSSEGLAGVDEQFF.

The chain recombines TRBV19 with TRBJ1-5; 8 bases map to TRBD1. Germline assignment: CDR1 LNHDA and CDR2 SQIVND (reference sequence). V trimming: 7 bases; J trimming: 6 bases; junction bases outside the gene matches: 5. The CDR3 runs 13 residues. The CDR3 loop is CASTRTGRQPQHF. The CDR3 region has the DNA TGTGCCAGTACCCGGACAGGGCGTCAGCCCCAGCATTTT.

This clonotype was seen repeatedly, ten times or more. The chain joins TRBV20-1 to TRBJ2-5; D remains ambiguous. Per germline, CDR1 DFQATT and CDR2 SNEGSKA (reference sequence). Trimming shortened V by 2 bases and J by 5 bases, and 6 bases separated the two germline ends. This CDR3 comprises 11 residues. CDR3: CSARSIETQYF. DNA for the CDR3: TGCAGTGCTAGATCGATCGAGACCCAGTACTTC.

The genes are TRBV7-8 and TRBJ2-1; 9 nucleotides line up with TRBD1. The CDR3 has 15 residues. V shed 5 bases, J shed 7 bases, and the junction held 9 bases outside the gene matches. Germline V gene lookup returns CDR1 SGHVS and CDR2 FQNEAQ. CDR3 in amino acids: CASSGYRGQSNEQFF. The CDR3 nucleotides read TGTGCCAGCAGCGGATACAGGGGGCAGAGTAATGAGCAGTTCTTC. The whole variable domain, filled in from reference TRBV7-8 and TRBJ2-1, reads GAGVSQSPRYKVAKRGQDVALRCDPISGHVSLFWYQQALGQGPEFLTYFQNEAQLDKSGLPSDRFFAERPEGSVSTLKIQRTQQEDSAVYLCASSGYRGQSNEQFFGPGTRLTVL.

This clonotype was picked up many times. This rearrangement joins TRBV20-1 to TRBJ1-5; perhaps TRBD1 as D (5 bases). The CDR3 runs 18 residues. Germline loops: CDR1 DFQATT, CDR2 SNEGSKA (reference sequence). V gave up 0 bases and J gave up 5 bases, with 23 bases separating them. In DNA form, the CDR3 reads TGCAGTGCTAGAGAGAACTCTCCCGGGACCATGTCATATCAGCCCCAGCATTTT. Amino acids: CSARENSPGTMSYQPQHF.

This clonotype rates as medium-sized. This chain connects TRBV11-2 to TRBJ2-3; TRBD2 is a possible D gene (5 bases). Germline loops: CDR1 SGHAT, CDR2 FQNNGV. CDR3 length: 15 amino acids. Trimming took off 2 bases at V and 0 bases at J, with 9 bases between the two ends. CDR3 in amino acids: CASSLSGRSTDTQYF. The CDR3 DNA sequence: TGTGCCAGCAGCTTAAGCGGCCGAAGCACAGATACGCAGTATTTT.

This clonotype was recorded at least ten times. The DNA of the CDR3 is TGTGCCAGCACCCGACTAGCGGGGGAGTCGGATACGCAGTATTTT. It translates to CASTRLAGESDTQYF. The gene calls are TRBV12-3 or TRBV12-4 and TRBJ2-3; TRBD2 matches 12 bases. J gave up 6 bases and V 7 bases, and 8 bases lay outside the gene matches. The CDR3 extends over 15 amino acids.

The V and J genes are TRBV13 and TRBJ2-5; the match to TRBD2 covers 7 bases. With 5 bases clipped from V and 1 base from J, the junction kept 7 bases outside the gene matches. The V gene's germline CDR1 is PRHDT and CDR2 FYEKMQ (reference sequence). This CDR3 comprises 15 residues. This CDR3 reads CASSRSGRVQETQYF. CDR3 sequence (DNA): TGTGCCAGCAGCCGTAGCGGGCGGGTCCAAGAGACCCAGTACTTC.

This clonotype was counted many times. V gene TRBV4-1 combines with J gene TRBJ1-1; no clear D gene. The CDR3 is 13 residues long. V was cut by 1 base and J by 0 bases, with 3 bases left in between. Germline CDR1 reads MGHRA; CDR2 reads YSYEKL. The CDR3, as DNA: TGCGCCAGCAGCCAAGCCGTGAACACTGAAGCTTTCTTT. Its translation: CASSQAVNTEAFF.

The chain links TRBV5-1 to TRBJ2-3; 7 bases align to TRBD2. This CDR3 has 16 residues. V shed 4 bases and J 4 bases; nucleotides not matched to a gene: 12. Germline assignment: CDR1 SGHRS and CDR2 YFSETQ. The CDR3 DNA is TGCGCCAGCAGCCCTCCTTCGGGAGGCCGGTCAGATACGCAGTATTTT. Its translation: CASSPPSGGRSDTQYF. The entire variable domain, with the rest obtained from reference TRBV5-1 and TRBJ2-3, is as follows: KAGVTQTPRYLIKTRGQQVTLSCSPISGHRSVSWYQQTPGQGLQFLFEYFSETQRNKGNFPGRFSGRQFSNSRSEMNVSTLELGDSALYLCASSPPSGGRSDTQYFGPGTRLTVL.

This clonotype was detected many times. The CDR3 coding sequence is TGTGCCAGCAGCTTAGCGGGCAGGACAGATACGCAGTATTTT. It codes for CASSLAGRTDTQYF. The V gene is TRBV28, the J gene TRBJ2-3; 7 bases align to TRBD2. V was clipped by 6 bases and J by 3 bases; unmatched bases: 6. CDR1 and CDR2 from the germline V gene are MDHEN and SYDVKM. CDR3 length equals 14 residues.

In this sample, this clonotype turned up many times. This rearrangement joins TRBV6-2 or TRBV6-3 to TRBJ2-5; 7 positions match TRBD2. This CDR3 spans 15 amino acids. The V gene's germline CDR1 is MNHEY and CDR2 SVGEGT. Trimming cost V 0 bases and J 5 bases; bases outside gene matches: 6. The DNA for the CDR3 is TGTGCCAGCAGTTACTCGCGGGGGTTCGGTGAGACCCAGTACTTC. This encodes CASSYSRGFGETQYF.

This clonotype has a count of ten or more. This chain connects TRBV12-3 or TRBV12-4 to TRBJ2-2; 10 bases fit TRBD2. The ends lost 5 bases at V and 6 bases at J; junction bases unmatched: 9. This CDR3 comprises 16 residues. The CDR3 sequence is CASSPGTSESPGELFF. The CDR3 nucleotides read TGTGCCAGCAGTCCCGGGACTAGCGAATCCCCCGGGGAGCTGTTTTTT.

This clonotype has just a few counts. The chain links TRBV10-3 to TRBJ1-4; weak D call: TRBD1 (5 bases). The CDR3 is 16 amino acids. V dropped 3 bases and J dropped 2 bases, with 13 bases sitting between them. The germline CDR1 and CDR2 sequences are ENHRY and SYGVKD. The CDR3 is CAISDPGTGTNEKLFF. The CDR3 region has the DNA TGTGCCATCAGTGATCCAGGGACCGGTACTAATGAAAAACTGTTTTTT.